What follows are 20 T cell receptor beta chains derived from one specimen sequenced in a study of T cells in localized non-small cell lung cancer. Generated by immunoSEQ multiplex PCR, the TCRdb table keeps only in-frame clones and is missing some. This sample yields fewer than 90,000 clones, of which 84% are seen a single time; roughly 3% belongs to the top ten. The starting material was peripheral blood, obtained before any cancer treatment. The receptors stem from a man aged 35-75 years with stage I lung adenocarcinoma.

The J gene is TRBJ2-1, the V gene TRBV5-5, with TRBD2 identical over 11 bases. Unmatched junction bases numbered 4, after V lost 3 bases and J lost 5 bases. CDR1 and CDR2 (germline): SGHKS, YYEKEE (reference sequence). The CDR3 runs 15 residues. CDR3 region: CASSSLAGGHNEQFF. In DNA form, the CDR3 reads TGTGCCAGCAGCTCGCTAGCGGGAGGTCACAATGAGCAGTTCTTC.

The genes are TRBV4-1 and TRBJ2-3; D is possibly TRBD2 (6 bases). With 4 bases removed from V and 8 bases from J, the gap between germline ends came to 19 bases. The V gene's germline CDR1 is MGHRA and CDR2 YSYEKL. The CDR3 consists of 15 residues. CDR3 sequence reads: CASSPLPGGPVTQYF. CDR3 sequence (DNA): TGCGCCAGCAGCCCACTCCCCGGAGGGCCCGTTACGCAGTATTTT.

The chain has TRBV5-6 and TRBJ2-1; 13 bases agree with TRBD2. Unmatched junction bases numbered 6, after V lost 3 bases and J lost 6 bases. The CDR3 loop spans 16 amino acids. Germline V gene sequence: CDR1 SGHDT, CDR2 YYEEEE. The CDR3 coding sequence is TGTGCCAGCAGCTCCGGACTAGCGGGGGTGTCCAATGAGCAGTTCTTC. Translating it yields CASSSGLAGVSNEQFF.

This chain connects TRBV14 to TRBJ2-1; D might be TRBD2 (6 bases). Germline loops: CDR1 SGHDN, CDR2 FVKESK. V was clipped by 3 bases and J by 0 bases, with 15 bases between them. The CDR3 totals 17 residues. The CDR3 region is CASSQLVAVSSYNEQFF. In nucleotides, the CDR3 is TGTGCCAGCAGCCAGTTAGTAGCGGTGAGCTCCTACAATGAGCAGTTCTTC.

The genes are TRBV30 and TRBJ1-6, with D possibly matching TRBD1 (6 bases). With 3 bases removed from V and 10 bases from J, the gap between germline ends came to 19 bases. The length of the CDR3 is 15 residues. CDR1 and CDR2 (germline): GTSNPN, SVGIG (reference sequence). In DNA form, the CDR3 reads TGTGCCTGGAGCCGTGGGCCATACAGGGACTCACCCCTCCACTTT. Translated, it gives CAWSRGPYRDSPLHF.

The chain uses TRBV11-2 and TRBJ2-5; either TRBD1 or TRBD2 may supply D (5 bases each). The CDR3 spans 16 residues. The germline V and J ends were trimmed by 1 base and 9 bases, with 21 bases remaining between them. Germline V CDR1 and CDR2: SGHAT, FQNNGV. The CDR3, as DNA: TGTGCCAGCAGCTTAGTTGGGGACGGACCGTTCGGGGCCCAGTACTTC. Its protein is CASSLVGDGPFGAQYF.

The V and J genes are TRBV7-9 and TRBJ1-3; 7 positions agree with TRBD1. The germline V gene has CDR1 SEHNR and CDR2 FQNEAQ (reference sequence). This CDR3 spans 16 amino acids. Germline trimming cut 5 bases from V and 4 bases from J; bases unmatched to any gene: 11. In DNA, the CDR3 is TGTGCCAGCAGCGCAACACAGGGGACCCCGGGAAACACCATATATTTT. Protein product: CASSATQGTPGNTIYF.

The genes are TRBV19 and TRBJ1-5, with 7 nucleotides matching TRBD1. From germline, CDR1 is LNHDA and CDR2 SQIVND (reference sequence). This CDR3 has 15 amino acids. With 5 bases clipped from V and 3 bases from J, the junction kept 7 bases outside the gene matches. The CDR3 DNA reads as TGTGCCAGTAGTCCGGGACAGTGGGCCAATCAGCCCCAGCATTTT. This encodes CASSPGQWANQPQHF.

This sequence joins TRBV6-4 and TRBJ2-3; D remains unclear. The CDR3 has 11 residues. V gave up 0 bases and J gave up 6 bases, with 1 base separating them. Germline CDR1 MRHNA, CDR2 SNTAGT. DNA for the CDR3: TGTGCCAGCAGTGACTCGGATACGCAGTATTTT. The encoded protein is CASSDSDTQYF.

V is TRBV19 and J is TRBJ1-4; a possible D gene is TRBD1 (6 bases). Germline CDR1 is LNHDA and CDR2 is SQIVND (reference sequence). V dropped 6 bases and J dropped 5 bases, with 10 bases sitting between them. This CDR3 spans 13 amino acids. DNA of the CDR3: TGTGCCAGTAGCGACAGGCCCAATGAAAAACTGTTTTTT. Protein: CASSDRPNEKLFF. Complete variable domain (other parts from reference TRBV19 and TRBJ1-4): DGGITQSPKYLFRKEGQNVTLSCEQNLNHDAMYWYRQDPGQGLRLIYYSQIVNDFQKGDIAEGYSVSREKKESFPLTVTSAQKNPTAFYLCASSDRPNEKLFFGSGTQLSVL.

Only a few counts were recorded for this clone. V usage is TRBV30 and J usage is TRBJ1-2; TRBD1 aligns across 7 bases. Germline CDR1 GTSNPN, CDR2 SVGIG (reference sequence). The junction had 10 bases not matched to a gene; V was cut back by 7 bases and J by 2 bases. The length of the CDR3 is 14 residues. As DNA, the CDR3 is TGTGCCTCTCCCAGGGGGGGAGCGAACTATGGCTACACCTTC. The encoded protein is CASPRGGANYGYTF.

This chain links TRBV18 with TRBJ1-4; D unclear. Looked up from germline, CDR1 is KGHSH and CDR2 is LQKENI. Trimming stripped 0 bases from V and 3 bases from J, with 17 bases between. The CDR3 loop spans 18 amino acids. The CDR3 spells CASSPPGSQRRSNEKLFF. CDR3 in DNA: TGTGCCAGCTCACCACCGGGGTCACAGCGGAGGTCTAATGAAAAACTGTTTTTT. The entire variable domain, with the rest obtained from reference TRBV18 and TRBJ1-4, is as follows: NAGVMQNPRHLVRRRGQEARLRCSPMKGHSHVYWYRQLPEEGLKFMVYLQKENIIDESGMPKERFSAEFPKEGPSILRIQQVVRGDSAAYFCASSPPGSQRRSNEKLFFGSGTQLSVL.

The rearrangement joins TRBV2 to TRBJ2-7, with D possibly being TRBD2 (5 bases). CDR1 is SNHLY, CDR2 FYNNEI, per germline. The ends were cut back, 6 bases at V and 1 base at J, with 13 bases in the middle. The length of the CDR3 is 14 residues. DNA for the CDR3: TGTGCCAGCAGAAATAGCGCACCTTCCTACGAGCAGTACTTC. Amino acids: CASRNSAPSYEQYF.

The rearrangement links TRBV30 to TRBJ1-6; D is unresolved. V gave up 2 bases and J gave up 9 bases, with 8 bases separating them. The CDR3 loop spans 12 amino acids. Germline assignment: CDR1 GTSNPN and CDR2 SVGIG (reference sequence). The CDR3 here is CAWSTALSPLHF. CDR3 nucleotides: TGTGCCTGGAGTACAGCCCTTTCACCCCTCCACTTT.

The chain combines TRBV19 with TRBJ2-1; D might be TRBD2 (6 bases). The CDR3 length is 13 residues. Germline V gives CDR1 LNHDA, CDR2 SQIVND (reference sequence). Trimming stripped 4 bases from V and 4 bases from J, with 8 bases between. The CDR3 here is CASSRSGYNEQFF. CDR3 in DNA: TGTGCCAGTAGTAGAAGCGGGTACAATGAGCAGTTCTTC.

J is TRBJ2-3 and V is TRBV14; 7 positions agree with TRBD1. The germline V gene encodes CDR1 SGHDN and CDR2 FVKESK. The CDR3 contains 15 residues. Unmatched junction bases numbered 7, after V lost 4 bases and J lost 3 bases. CDR3 bases: TGTGCCAGCAGCCCGGGGACAGTCGGAACAGATACGCAGTATTTT. The encoded protein is CASSPGTVGTDTQYF.

The gene calls are TRBV27 and TRBJ1-1, with a tentative D call TRBD1 (5 bases). The CDR3 is 15 amino acids. CDR1 and CDR2 from the germline V gene are MNHEY and SMNVEV (reference sequence). V was shortened by 6 bases and J by 8 bases, with 22 bases between the two germline ends. CDR3 nucleotides: TGTGCCAGCAGACCTGGTCGGACACAGCATTCCGAAGCTTTCTTT. This encodes CASRPGRTQHSEAFF.

CDR3 in DNA: TGTGCCAGTCGTCCGGGGGCCACCAACACTGAAGCTTTCTTT. Amino acids: CASRPGATNTEAFF. The V call is TRBV19, the J call TRBJ1-1; tentative D call: TRBD1 (6 bases). This CDR3 comprises 14 residues. CDR1 and CDR2 (germline): LNHDA, SQIVND (reference sequence). V gave up 8 bases and J gave up 2 bases, with 15 bases separating them. Full variable domain (outside the CDR3, taken from reference TRBV19 and TRBJ1-1): DGGITQSPKYLFRKEGQNVTLSCEQNLNHDAMYWYRQDPGQGLRLIYYSQIVNDFQKGDIAEGYSVSREKKESFPLTVTSAQKNPTAFYLCASRPGATNTEAFFGQGTRLTVV.

The genes are TRBV9 and TRBJ1-1; no clear D. In germline, CDR1 is SGDLS, CDR2 YYNGEE. The CDR3 loop spans 15 amino acids. V was pared by 3 bases and J by 0 bases, with 12 bases between. CDR3 DNA sequence: TGTGCCAGCAGCGCCTGGTGGAACATGAACACTGAAGCTTTCTTT. The encoded protein is CASSAWWNMNTEAFF.

This chain links TRBV6-5 with TRBJ1-1, with D hard to call. CDR1 MNHEY and CDR2 SVGAGI come from the germline V gene. The CDR3 sequence is 13 residues long. V lost 2 bases, J lost 3 bases, and 7 bases lay in between. In nucleotides, the CDR3 is TGTGCCAGCAGTTACGTATCGGACACTGAAGCTTTCTTT. This encodes CASSYVSDTEAFF.